This T cell receptor beta chain stems from a study of T cells in tuberculosis. Whole-study context: In South Africa, adults with active tuberculosis were compared with IGRA-negative and latently infected IGRA-positive adolescents. Blood was taken before or within 7 days of anti-tuberculosis therapy. Study results and caveats: The TCR-beta difference was not significant; alpha differences partly reflected length. Cases with active tuberculosis were adults, while controls were adolescents.

Assay used: immunoSEQ multiplex PCR; TCRdb lists only in-frame clones, some missing. The sample lists about 49,000 clones; roughly 96% were seen once. The CDR3 is 14 residues long. Germline V lookup: CDR1 MNHEY, CDR2 SVGAGI. Trimming pared 2 bases from V and 6 bases from J, leaving 13 bases between. With regard to this clone: Its antigen is unknown.

Described time point: new active TB diagnosis, blood taken before or within 7 days of starting treatment. The chain combines TRBV6-5 with TRBJ1-2; D is perhaps TRBD1 (6 bases). This specimen consisted of PBMCs, obtained at tuberculosis diagnosis. The TCR was taken from an adult with tuberculosis. Here the CDR3 reads CASSYRGGGDGYTF. CDR3 nucleotides: TGTGCCAGCAGTTACCGGGGCGGGGGCGATGGCTACACCTTC.